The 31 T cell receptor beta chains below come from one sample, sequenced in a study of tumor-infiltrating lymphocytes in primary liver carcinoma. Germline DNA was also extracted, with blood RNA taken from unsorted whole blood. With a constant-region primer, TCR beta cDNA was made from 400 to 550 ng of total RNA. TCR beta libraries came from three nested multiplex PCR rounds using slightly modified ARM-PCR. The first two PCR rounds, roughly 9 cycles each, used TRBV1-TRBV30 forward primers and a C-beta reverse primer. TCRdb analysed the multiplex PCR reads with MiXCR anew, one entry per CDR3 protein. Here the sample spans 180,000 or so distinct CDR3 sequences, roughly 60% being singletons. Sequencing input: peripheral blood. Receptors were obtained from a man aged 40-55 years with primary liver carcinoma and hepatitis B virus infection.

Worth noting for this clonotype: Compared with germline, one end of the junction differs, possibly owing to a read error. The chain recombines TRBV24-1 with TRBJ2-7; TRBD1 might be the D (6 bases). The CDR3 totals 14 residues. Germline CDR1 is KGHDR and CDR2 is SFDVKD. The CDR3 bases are TGTGCCACCAGTGATTCGGGACACCCTTACGAGCACTACTTC. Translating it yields CATSDSGHPYEHYF.

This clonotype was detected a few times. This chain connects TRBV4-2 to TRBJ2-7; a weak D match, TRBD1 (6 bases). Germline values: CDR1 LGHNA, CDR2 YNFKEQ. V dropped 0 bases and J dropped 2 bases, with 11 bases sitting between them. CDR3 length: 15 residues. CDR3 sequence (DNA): TGTGCCAGCAGCCAAGATAGGAACAGGGCCTACGAGCAGTACTTC. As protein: CASSQDRNRAYEQYF.

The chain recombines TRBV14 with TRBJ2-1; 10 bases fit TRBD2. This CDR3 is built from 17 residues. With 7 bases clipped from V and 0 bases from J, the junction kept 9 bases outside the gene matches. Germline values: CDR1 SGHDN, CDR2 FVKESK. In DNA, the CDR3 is TGTGCCAGCACCACGCTTAGCGGGAGGAGCTCCTACAATGAGCAGTTCTTC. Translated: CASTTLSGRSSYNEQFF.

The CDR3 DNA is TGTGCCACCAGTGAGGGACAGGGGATAAATACGCAGTATTTT. Encoded protein: CATSEGQGINTQYF. The chain combines TRBV24-1 with TRBJ2-3; 10 nucleotides match TRBD1. V trimming: 4 bases; J trimming: 7 bases; junction bases outside the gene matches: 4. The CDR3 consists of 14 residues. The V gene's germline CDR1 is KGHDR and CDR2 SFDVKD.

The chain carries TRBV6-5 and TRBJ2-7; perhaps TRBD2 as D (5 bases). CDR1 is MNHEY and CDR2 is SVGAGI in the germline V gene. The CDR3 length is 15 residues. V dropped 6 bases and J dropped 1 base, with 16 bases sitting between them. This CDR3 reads CASSPFAGQSYEQYF. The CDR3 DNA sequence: TGTGCCAGCAGCCCCTTCGCGGGCCAATCCTACGAGCAGTACTTC.

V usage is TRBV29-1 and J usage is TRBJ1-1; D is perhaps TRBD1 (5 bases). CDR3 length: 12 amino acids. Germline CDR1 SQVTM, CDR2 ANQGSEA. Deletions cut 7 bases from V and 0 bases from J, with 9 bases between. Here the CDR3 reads CSAGTVNTEAFF. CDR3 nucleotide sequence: TGCAGCGCTGGGACGGTGAACACTGAAGCTTTCTTT.

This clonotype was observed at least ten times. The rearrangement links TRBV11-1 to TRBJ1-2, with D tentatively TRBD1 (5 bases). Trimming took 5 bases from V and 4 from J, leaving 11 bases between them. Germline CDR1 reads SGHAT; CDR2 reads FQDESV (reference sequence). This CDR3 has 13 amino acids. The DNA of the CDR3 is TGTGCCAGCAGCCGTCAGGGAAGCTATGGCTACACCTTC. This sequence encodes CASSRQGSYGYTF.

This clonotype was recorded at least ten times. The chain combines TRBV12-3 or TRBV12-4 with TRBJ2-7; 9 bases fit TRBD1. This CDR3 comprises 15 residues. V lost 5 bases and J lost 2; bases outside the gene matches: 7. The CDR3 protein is CASSQLGQGAYEQYF. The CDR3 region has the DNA TGTGCCAGCAGTCAATTGGGACAGGGCGCCTACGAGCAGTACTTC.

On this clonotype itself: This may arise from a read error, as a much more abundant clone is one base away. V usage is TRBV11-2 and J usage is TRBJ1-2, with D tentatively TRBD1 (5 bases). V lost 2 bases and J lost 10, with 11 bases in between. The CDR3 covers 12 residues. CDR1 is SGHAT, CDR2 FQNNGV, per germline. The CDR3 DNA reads TGTGCCAGCAGCTTAAGGACATCCGCCTACACCTTC. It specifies CASSLRTSAYTF.

The CDR3 region has the DNA TGTGCCATCAATCTCAGCGGGGCTGGGTATAGCAATCAGCCCCAGCATTTT. Its protein product is CAINLSGAGYSNQPQHF. The chain carries TRBV10-3 and TRBJ1-5, with D perhaps matching TRBD1 (5 bases). The CDR3 is 17 amino acids. Trimming cost V 7 bases and J 0 bases, with 19 bases left between them. In germline, CDR1 is ENHRY, CDR2 SYGVKD.

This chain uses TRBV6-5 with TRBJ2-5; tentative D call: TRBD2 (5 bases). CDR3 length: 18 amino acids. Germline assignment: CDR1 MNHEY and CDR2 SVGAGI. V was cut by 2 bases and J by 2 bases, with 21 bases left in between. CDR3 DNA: TGTGCCAGCAGTTACCCCATTACTAGTGCCGGCCGACAAGAGACCCAGTACTTC. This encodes CASSYPITSAGRQETQYF.

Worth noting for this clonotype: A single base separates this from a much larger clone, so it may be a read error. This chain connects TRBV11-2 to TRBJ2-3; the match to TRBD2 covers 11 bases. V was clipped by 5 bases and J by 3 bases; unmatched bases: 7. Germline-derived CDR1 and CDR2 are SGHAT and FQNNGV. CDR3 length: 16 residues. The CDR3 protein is CASSNRLAGWTDTQYF. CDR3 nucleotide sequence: TGTGCCAGCAGCAACCGACTAGCGGGATGGACAGATACGCAGTATTTT.

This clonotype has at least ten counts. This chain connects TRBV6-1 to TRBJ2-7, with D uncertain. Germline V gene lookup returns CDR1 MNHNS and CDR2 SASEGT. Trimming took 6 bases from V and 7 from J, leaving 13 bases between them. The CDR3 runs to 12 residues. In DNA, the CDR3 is TGTGCCAGCAGCGCTGAGGTCGGAGAGCAGTACTTC. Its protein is CASSAEVGEQYF.

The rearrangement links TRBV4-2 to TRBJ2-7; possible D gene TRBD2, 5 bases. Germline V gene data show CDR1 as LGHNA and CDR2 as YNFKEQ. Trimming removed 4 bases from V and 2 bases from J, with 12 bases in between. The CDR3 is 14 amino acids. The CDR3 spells CASSLEGAAYEQYF. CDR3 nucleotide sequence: TGTGCCAGCAGCCTTGAGGGCGCGGCCTACGAGCAGTACTTC.

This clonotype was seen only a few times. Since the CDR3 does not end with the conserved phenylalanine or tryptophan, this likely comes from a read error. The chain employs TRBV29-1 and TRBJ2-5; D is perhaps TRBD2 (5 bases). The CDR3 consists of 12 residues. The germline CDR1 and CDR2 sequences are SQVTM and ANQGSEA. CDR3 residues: CSILGGGQTQYL. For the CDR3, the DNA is TGTAGCATCCTTGGCGGAGGTCAGACCCAGTACTTA.

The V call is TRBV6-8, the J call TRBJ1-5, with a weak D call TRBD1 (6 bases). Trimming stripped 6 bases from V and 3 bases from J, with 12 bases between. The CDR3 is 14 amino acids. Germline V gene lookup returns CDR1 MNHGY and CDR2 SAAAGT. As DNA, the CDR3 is TGTGCCAGCAGCACGGACAGTATCAATCAGCCCCAGCATTTT. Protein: CASSTDSINQPQHF.

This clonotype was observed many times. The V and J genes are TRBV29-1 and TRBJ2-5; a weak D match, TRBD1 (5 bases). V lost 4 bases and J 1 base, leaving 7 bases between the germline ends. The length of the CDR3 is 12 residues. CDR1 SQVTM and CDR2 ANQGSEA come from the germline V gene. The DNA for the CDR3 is TGCAGCGTTGGACAGATCCAAGAGACCCAGTACTTC. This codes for CSVGQIQETQYF.

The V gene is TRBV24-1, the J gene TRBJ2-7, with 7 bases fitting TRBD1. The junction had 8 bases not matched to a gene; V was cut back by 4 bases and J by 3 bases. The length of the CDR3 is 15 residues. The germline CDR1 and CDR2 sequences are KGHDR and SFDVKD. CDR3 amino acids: CATSDLRDRHYEQYF. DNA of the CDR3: TGTGCCACCAGTGACCTCCGGGACAGACACTACGAGCAGTACTTC.

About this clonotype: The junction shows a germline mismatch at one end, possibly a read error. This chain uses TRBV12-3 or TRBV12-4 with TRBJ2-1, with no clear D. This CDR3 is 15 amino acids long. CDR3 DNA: TGTGCCAGCAGTCTCGGACGGCCCTCCTACAATGAGCAATTCTTC. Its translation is CASSLGRPSYNEQFF.

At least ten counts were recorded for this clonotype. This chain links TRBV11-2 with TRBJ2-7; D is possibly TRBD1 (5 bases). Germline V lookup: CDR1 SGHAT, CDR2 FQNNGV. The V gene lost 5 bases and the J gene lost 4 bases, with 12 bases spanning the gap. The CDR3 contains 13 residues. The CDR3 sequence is CASSPDMEYEQYF. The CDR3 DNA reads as TGTGCCAGCAGCCCGGACATGGAATACGAGCAGTACTTC. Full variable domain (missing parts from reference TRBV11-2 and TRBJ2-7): EAGVAQSPRYKIIEKRQSVAFWCNPISGHATLYWYQQILGQGPKLLIQFQNNGVVDDSQLPKDRFSAERLKGVDSTLKIQPAKLEDSAVYLCASSPDMEYEQYFGPGTRLTVT.

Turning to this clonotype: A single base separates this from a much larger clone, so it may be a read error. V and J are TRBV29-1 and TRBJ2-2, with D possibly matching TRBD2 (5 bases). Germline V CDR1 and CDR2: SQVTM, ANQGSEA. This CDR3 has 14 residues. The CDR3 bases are TGCAGCGTTGGACACAGAACAGACACCGGGGAGCTGTCTTTT. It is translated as CSVGHRTDTGELSF.

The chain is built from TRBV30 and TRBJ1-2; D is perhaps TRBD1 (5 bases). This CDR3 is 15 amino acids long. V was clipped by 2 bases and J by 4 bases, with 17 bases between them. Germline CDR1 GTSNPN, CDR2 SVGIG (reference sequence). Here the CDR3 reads CAWSPGRGFFYGYTF. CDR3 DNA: TGTGCCTGGAGTCCGGGACGGGGATTTTTCTATGGCTACACCTTC.

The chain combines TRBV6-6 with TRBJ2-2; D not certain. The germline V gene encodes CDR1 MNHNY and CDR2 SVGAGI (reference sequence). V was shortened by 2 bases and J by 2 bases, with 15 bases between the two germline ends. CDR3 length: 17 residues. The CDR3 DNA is TGTGCCAGCAGTTACCCCCTTATCCGGTTCAACACCGGGGAGCTGTTTTTT. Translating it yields CASSYPLIRFNTGELFF.

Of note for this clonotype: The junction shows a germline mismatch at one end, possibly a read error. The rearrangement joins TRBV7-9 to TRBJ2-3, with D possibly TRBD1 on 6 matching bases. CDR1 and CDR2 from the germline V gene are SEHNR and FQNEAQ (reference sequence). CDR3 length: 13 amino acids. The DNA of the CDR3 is TGTGCCAGCAGCTTGTTGGTACAGGGAGTCGTGGATTTT. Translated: CASSLLVQGVVDF.

CDR3 region: CASSQSSADVNNEQYF. CDR3 bases: TGTGCCAGCAGCCAAAGTTCGGCAGATGTCAACAACGAGCAGTACTTC. The genes are TRBV4-2 and TRBJ2-7; no clear D. Trimming shortened V by 2 bases and J by 5 bases, and 19 bases separated the two germline ends. The CDR3 is 16 residues long. CDR1 and CDR2 (germline): LGHNA, YNFKEQ.

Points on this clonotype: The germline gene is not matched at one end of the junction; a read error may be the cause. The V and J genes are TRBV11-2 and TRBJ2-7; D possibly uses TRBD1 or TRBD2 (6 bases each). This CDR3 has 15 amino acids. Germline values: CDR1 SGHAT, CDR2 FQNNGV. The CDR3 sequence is CASSLGGAFKLEQHF. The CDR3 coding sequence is TGTGCCAGCAGCTTAGGGGGGGCTTTTAAGTTAGAGCAGCACTTC.

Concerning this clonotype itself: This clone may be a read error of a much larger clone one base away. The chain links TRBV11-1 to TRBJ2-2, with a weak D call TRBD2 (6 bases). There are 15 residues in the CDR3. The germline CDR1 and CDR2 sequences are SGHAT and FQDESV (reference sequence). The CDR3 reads CASSSRLDRDGELLF. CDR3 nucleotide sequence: TGTGCCAGCAGCTCCCGACTAGATAGGGACGGGGAGCTGCTTTTT.

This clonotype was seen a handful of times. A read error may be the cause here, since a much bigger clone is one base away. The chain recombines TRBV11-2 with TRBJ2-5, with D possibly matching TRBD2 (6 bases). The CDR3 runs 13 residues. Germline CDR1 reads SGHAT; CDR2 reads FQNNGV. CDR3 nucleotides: TGTACCAGCAGCTGGTGGGGGAGGGAGACCCAGTACTTC. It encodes CTSSWWGRETQYF.

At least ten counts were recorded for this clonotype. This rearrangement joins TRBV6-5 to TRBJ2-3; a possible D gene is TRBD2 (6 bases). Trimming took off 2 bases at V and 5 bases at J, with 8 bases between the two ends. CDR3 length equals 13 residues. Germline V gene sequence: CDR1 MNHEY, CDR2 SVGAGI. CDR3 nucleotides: TGTGCCAGCAGTTACGGGGGGTTAGATACGCAGTATTTT. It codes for CASSYGGLDTQYF.

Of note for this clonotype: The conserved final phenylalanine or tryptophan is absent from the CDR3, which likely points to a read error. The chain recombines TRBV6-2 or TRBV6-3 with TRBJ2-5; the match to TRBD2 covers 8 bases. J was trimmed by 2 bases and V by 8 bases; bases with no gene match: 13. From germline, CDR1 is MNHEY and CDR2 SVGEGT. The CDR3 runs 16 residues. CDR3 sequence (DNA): TGTGCCAGCGAGCCTTCGTCGGGGGGGTTACAAGAGACCCAGTACTCC. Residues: CASEPSSGGLQETQYS.

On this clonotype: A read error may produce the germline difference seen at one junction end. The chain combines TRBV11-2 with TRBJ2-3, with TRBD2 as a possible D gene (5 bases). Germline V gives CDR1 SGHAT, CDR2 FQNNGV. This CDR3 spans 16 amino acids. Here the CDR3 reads CTSREADSSGGDTQYF. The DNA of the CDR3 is TGTACCAGCAGAGAGGCCGACTCCTCCGGAGGAGATACGCAGTATTTT. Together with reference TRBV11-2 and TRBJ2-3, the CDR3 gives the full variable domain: EAGVAQSPRYKIIEKRQSVAFWCNPISGHATLYWYQQILGQGPKLLIQFQNNGVVDDSQLPKDRFSAERLKGVDSTLKIQPAKLEDSAVYLCTSREADSSGGDTQYFGPGTRLTVL.